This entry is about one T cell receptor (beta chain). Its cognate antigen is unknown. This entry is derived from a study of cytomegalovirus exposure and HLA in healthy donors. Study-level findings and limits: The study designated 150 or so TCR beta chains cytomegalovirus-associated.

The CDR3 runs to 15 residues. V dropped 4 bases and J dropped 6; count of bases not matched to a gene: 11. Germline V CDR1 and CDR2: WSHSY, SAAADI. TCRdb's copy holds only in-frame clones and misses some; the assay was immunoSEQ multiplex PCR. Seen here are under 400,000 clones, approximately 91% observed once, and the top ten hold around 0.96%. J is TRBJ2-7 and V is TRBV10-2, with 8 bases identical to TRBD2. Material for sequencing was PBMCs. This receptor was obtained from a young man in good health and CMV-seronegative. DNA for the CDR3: TGCGCCAGCAGTGCGACTACCGGGGGGGCCTCCGAGCAGTACTTC. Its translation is CASSATTGGASEQYF.